The 2 T cell receptor beta chains in this list originate from one sample, sequenced in a study of blood T cell repertoires in COVID-19. TCRdb's copy holds only in-frame clones and misses some; the assay was immunoSEQ multiplex PCR. The sample includes 140,000 to 150,000 clones, roughly 89% seen only once; the top ten take around 4.2%. The source material was PBMCs or T cells enriched from blood (not recorded which). The receptors derive from a man in his forties or fifties who had recovered from COVID-19.

The chain employs TRBV15 and TRBJ2-1; the match to TRBD2 covers 8 bases. The CDR3 extends over 17 amino acids. Germline CDR1 LNHNV, CDR2 YYDKDF (reference sequence). V lost 3 bases, J lost 2 bases, and 9 bases stayed unmatched. CDR3 bases: TGTGCCACCAGCAGGGGCTTGACTAGCGACACCTACAATGAGCAGTTCTTC. As protein: CATSRGLTSDTYNEQFF.

The rearrangement links TRBV21-1 to TRBJ1-1. TRBV21-1 corresponds to a pseudogene. The CDR3 covers 17 residues. CDR3 protein: CASSKAYLTRGNTEAFF. In DNA form, the CDR3 reads TGTGCCAGCAGCAAAGCGTACCTAACCCGAGGGAACACTGAAGCTTTCTTT.